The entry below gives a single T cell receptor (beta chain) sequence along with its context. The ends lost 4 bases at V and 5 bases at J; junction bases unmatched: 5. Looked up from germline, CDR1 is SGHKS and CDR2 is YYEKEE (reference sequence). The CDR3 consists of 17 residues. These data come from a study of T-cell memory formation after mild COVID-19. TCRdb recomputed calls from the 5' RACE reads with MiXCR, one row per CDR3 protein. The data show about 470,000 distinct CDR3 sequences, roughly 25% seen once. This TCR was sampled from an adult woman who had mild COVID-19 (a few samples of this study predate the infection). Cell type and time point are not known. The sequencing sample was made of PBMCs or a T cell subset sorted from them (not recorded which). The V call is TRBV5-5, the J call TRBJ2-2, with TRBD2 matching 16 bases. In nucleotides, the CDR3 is TGTGCCAGCAGCAGGGGACTAGCGGGAGGGCCTACCGGGGAGCTGTTTTTT. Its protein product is CASSRGLAGGPTGELFF. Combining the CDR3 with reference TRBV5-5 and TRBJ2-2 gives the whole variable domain DAGVTQSPTHLIKTRGQQVTLRCSPISGHKSVSWYQQVLGQGPQFIFQYYEKEERGRGNFPDRFSARQFPNYSSELNVNALLLGDSALYLCASSRGLAGGPTGELFFGEGSRLTVL.